This T cell receptor (beta chain) was obtained from a study of blood T cell repertoires in COVID-19. Study details: Samples taken during acute and convalescent COVID-19 were collected in the United States, Italy and Spain. Sources were T cells, B-cell-depleted T cells, or PBMCs; the material itself was cDNA or gDNA.

Per the authors' pipeline: Estimation of nucleated cell counts was performed using reference gene primer amplification. Assay: immunoSEQ multiplex PCR; the TCRdb copy retains only in-frame clones and omits some. The DNA gave D and trimming, while V, J and clone size come from that table. The data hold approximately 200,000 clones, with 65% to 85% observed a single time. The clonotype comes from an elderly woman with acute or convalescent COVID-19. Material: peripheral blood.

The CDR3 region is CASSPGTGEAFF. Written as DNA, the CDR3 is TGTGCCAGCAGCCCGGGGACAGGGGAAGCTTTCTTT. This chain joins TRBV7-9 and TRBJ1-1; 9 positions agree with TRBD1. This CDR3 spans 12 amino acids. Germline V gives CDR1 SEHNR, CDR2 FQNEAQ (reference sequence). J gave up 8 bases and V 5 bases, and 3 bases lay outside the gene matches.